This T cell receptor (beta chain) was captured by sequencing in a study of OX40 agonist ivuxolimab in advanced cancers. Study results and limitations: Among the nonresponders, some also had low normalized T-cell clonal expansion.

The V and J ends lost 5 bases and 2 bases respectively, with 10 bases between them. Germline V gene lookup returns CDR1 SGHTA and CDR2 FQGNSA. The CDR3 is 14 residues long. Profiling relied on immunoSEQ multiplex PCR, and the TCRdb table lists in-frame clones only, not all of them. The sample holds roughly 56,000 clones; 70% to 90% are singletons and the top ten take less than 5.5%. With respect to this clone: Its specificity is unknown.

V is TRBV7-2 and J is TRBJ2-1, with TRBD1 as a possible D gene (6 bases). The receptor was derived from an adult with an advanced solid tumor such as melanoma, head and neck, liver or kidney cancer. The input for sequencing was CD4+ or CD8+ T cells sorted from blood, taken in a trial of the OX40 agonist ivuxolimab. The CDR3 sequence is CASSAGQTYNEQFF. The CDR3 DNA reads TGTGCCAGCAGCGCAGGACAGACCTACAATGAGCAGTTCTTC.